One sample yielded the 2 T cell receptor beta chains listed below, sequenced in a study of T-cell reconstitution after alpha-beta-depleted transplantation in children. Unique molecular identifiers were used to barcode this TCRbeta library. A single record per CDR3 protein comes from TCRdb applying MiXCR to the PCR reads. This sample carries fewer than 700,000 distinct CDR3 sequences, about 23% of them seen once, and the ten largest clones take less than 15%. Sequences were derived from PBMCs, mostly from graft donor cells, sampled 360 days after TCRalphabeta/CD19-depleted stem cell transplant. These TCRs come from a boy under two years old who had a stem cell transplant for acute myeloid leukemia, so the T cells may come from the graft donor.

This sequence joins TRBV12-3 or TRBV12-4 and TRBJ2-7; a possible D gene is TRBD1 (7 bases). The germline V and J ends were trimmed by 5 bases and 5 bases, with 22 bases remaining between them. This CDR3 is built from 16 residues. CDR3 protein: CASSPLREDRSNEQYF. CDR3 DNA: TGTGCCAGCAGTCCACTAAGGGAGGACAGGTCTAACGAGCAGTACTTC.

This sequence joins TRBV12-3 or TRBV12-4 and TRBJ2-7, with D perhaps TRBD1 (6 bases). The CDR3 runs to 14 residues. V lost 5 bases, J lost 6 bases, and 17 bases lay in between. CDR3 sequence: CASSPSGTTAEQYV. In nucleotides, the CDR3 is TGTGCCAGCAGTCCCTCCGGGACAACGGCCGAGCAGTACGTC.